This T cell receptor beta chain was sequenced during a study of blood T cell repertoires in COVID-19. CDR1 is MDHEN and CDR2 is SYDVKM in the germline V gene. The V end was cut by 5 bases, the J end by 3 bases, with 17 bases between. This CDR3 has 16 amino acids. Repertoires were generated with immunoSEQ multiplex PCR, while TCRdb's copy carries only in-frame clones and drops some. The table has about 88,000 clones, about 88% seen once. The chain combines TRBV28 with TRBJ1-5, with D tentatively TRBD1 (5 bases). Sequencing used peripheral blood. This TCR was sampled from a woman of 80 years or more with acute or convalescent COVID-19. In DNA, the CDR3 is TGTGCCAGCAGTCGGCGGGGCAGGGAGGCCAATCAGCCCCAGCATTTT. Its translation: CASSRRGREANQPQHF.